These 9 T cell receptor beta chains originate from one sample sequenced in a study of cytomegalovirus exposure and HLA in healthy donors. A multiplex PCR was run with 60 Vbeta primers and 13 Jbeta primers. Only in-frame clones appear in the TCRdb table, and some are missing; sequencing was by immunoSEQ multiplex PCR. The repertoire includes some 130,000 clones, about 70% of them detected once, and roughly 2% sits in the top ten. The sample was PBMCs. The receptors come from a woman aged 55 to 70 in good health and CMV-seropositive.

The rearrangement joins TRBV6-5 to TRBJ2-1; D call uncertain. Between the trimmed V and J ends, which lost 6 bases and 9 bases, there was a span of 9 bases. CDR3 length: 11 residues. Germline CDR1 and CDR2: MNHEY and SVGAGI. This chain's CDR3 is CASRETGEQFF. DNA for the CDR3: TGTGCCAGCAGGGAAACGGGTGAGCAGTTCTTC.

This clone was counted between two and nine times. The V and J genes are TRBV9 and TRBJ2-3, with D maybe TRBD2 (5 bases). In germline, CDR1 is SGDLS, CDR2 YYNGEE. Trimming took off 3 bases at V and 5 bases at J, with 13 bases between the two ends. This CDR3 has 14 residues. The CDR3 nucleotides read TGTGCCAGCAGCGGTATCTCCCGGGGAGATACGCAGTATTTT. It translates to CASSGISRGDTQYF.

This clone was counted once. V usage is TRBV2 and J usage is TRBJ2-1, with D possibly being TRBD1 (5 bases). This CDR3 is built from 14 residues. Trimming left V 6 bases short and J 6 bases short, with 15 bases between. Germline V gene lookup returns CDR1 SNHLY and CDR2 FYNNEI. CDR3 in amino acids: CASSQAGYGNEQFF. CDR3 nucleotides: TGTGCCAGCAGCCAGGCAGGGTATGGCAATGAGCAGTTCTTC.

The chain employs TRBV4-1 and TRBJ1-5; D is uncertain. Germline V gene sequence: CDR1 MGHRA, CDR2 YSYEKL. The CDR3 sequence is 19 residues long. Trimming pared 1 base from V and 0 bases from J, leaving 19 bases between. DNA for the CDR3: TGCGCCAGCAGCCAAGTGGTTCGGAGGAGTTCTAATAGCAATCAGCCCCAGCATTTT. Translated: CASSQVVRRSSNSNQPQHF.

V and J are TRBV5-6 and TRBJ2-7; 8 bases map to TRBD2. CDR1 and CDR2 from the germline V gene are SGHDT and YYEEEE. This CDR3 is 16 amino acids long. The V gene end was trimmed by 0 bases and the J gene end by 0 bases; junction bases not matched to a gene: 5. The CDR3 sequence is CASSLVPGGSSYEQYF. The CDR3 DNA sequence: TGTGCCAGCAGCTTGGTCCCGGGAGGGAGCTCCTACGAGCAGTACTTC.

The CDR3 coding sequence is TGTGCCATCGGACAGGGGAGGACGGGCACCATATATTTT. It yields the protein CAIGQGRTGTIYF. The V and J genes are TRBV2 and TRBJ1-3; 9 bases map to TRBD1. CDR3 length: 13 residues. Losses at the gene ends were 10 bases for V and 9 bases for J; bases not matched to a gene: 10. Germline V gene lookup returns CDR1 SNHLY and CDR2 FYNNEI.

This chain uses TRBV30 with TRBJ1-6, with 9 bases lining up with TRBD1. This CDR3 is built from 14 residues. Trimming cost V 0 bases and J 10 bases; bases outside gene matches: 4. From germline, CDR1 is GTSNPN and CDR2 SVGIG (reference sequence). CDR3 coding DNA: TGTGCCTGGAGTGTAGGGACAGGGCAGTCACCCCTCCACTTT. This gives the protein CAWSVGTGQSPLHF. Using reference TRBV30 and TRBJ1-6 for the parts outside the CDR3, the full variable domain is SQTIHQWPATLVQPVGSPLSLECTVEGTSNPNLYWYRQAAGRGLQLLFYSVGIGQISSEVPQNLSASRPQDRQFILSSKKLLLSDSGFYLCAWSVGTGQSPLHFGNGTRLTVT.

The V gene is TRBV28, the J gene TRBJ2-5; tentative D call: TRBD2 (5 bases). The CDR3 loop spans 15 amino acids. V was shortened by 6 bases and J by 7 bases, with 21 bases between the two germline ends. Germline values: CDR1 MDHEN, CDR2 SYDVKM. The CDR3 nucleotides read TGTGCCAGCAGATCTCCAACGAGATTTGAGGGGACCCAGTACTTC. This codes for CASRSPTRFEGTQYF.

The J gene is TRBJ1-2, the V gene TRBV6-1; weak D call: TRBD1 (6 bases). Germline loops: CDR1 MNHNS, CDR2 SASEGT. The CDR3 has 14 residues. The V end lost 3 bases, the J end lost 3 bases, and 11 bases lay between the germline ends. The CDR3 DNA reads as TGTGCCAGCAGTGACCCAGGGGCTTACTATGGCTACACCTTC. Translation gives CASSDPGAYYGYTF.